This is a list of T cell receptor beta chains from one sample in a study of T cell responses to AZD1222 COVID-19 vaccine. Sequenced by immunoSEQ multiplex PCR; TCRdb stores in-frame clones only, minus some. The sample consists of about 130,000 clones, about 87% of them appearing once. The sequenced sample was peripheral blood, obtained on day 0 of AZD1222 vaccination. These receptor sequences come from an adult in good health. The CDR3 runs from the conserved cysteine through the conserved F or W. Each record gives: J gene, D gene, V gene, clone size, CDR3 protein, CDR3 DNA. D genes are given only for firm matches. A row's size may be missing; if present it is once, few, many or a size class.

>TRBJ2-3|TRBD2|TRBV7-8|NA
CASSLGGGAHTDTQYF
TGTGCCAGCAGCTTAGGCGGGGGGGCCCACACAGATACGCAGTATTTT
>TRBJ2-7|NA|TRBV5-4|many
CASSLYTYEQYF
TGTGCCAGCAGCTTGTACACCTACGAGCAGTACTTC
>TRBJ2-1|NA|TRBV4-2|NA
CASRTSGTSYNEQFF
TGTGCCAGCAGGACCTCCGGGACTTCCTACAATGAGCAGTTCTTC
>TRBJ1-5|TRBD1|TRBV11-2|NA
CASSLRQGWRNQPQHF
TGTGCCAGCAGCCTTCGACAGGGTTGGCGCAATCAGCCCCAGCATTTT
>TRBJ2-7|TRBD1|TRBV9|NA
CASSVDLGSGGRYEQYF
TGTGCCAGCAGCGTTGATCTTGGGTCAGGGGGTCGATACGAGCAGTACTTC
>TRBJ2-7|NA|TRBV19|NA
CASRPTGRDYEQYF
TGTGCCAGTAGACCGACAGGACGAGACTACGAGCAGTACTTC
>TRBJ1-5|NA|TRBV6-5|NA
CASSYGQGGQQPQHF
TGTGCCAGCAGTTACGGGCAGGGTGGTCAGCAGCCCCAGCATTTT
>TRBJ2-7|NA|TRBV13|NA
CASSGGGGGAYEQYF
TGTGCCAGCAGCGGAGGCGGGGGCGGGGCCTACGAGCAGTACTTC
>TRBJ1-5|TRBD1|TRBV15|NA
CATSTDRANQPQHF
TGTGCCACCAGCACGGACAGGGCCAATCAGCCCCAGCATTTT
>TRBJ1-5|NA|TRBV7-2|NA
CASSLSRDRDQPQHF
TGTGCCAGCAGCTTATCCCGGGACCGAGATCAGCCCCAGCATTTT
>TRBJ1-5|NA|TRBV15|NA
CATSRGKNQPQHF
TGTGCCACCAGCAGGGGGAAGAATCAGCCCCAGCATTTT
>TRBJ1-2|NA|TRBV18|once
CASSPDSRANYGYTF
TGTGCCAGCTCACCGGACAGTAGAGCTAACTATGGCTACACCTTC
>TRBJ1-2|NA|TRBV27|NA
CASSSGPSGYTF
TGTGCCAGCAGTTCGGGACCTAGCGGCTACACCTTC
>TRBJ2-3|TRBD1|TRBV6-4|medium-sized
CASSRDRGGADTQYF
TGTGCCAGCAGTCGGGACAGGGGAGGTGCAGATACGCAGTATTTT
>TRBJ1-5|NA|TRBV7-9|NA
CASSLAGGGQPQHF
TGTGCCAGCAGCTTAGCTGGGGGTGGACAGCCCCAGCATTTT
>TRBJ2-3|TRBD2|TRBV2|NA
CASGGLAGLATQYF
TGTGCCAGCGGGGGACTAGCGGGGCTGGCTACGCAGTATTTT
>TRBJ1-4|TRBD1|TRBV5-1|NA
CASSPKGARGEKLFF
TGCGCCAGCAGCCCCAAGGGGGCGCGGGGCGAAAAACTGTTTTTT
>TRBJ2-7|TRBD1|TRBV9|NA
CASSGQGDSREQYF
TGTGCCAGCAGTGGACAGGGGGACTCCCGGGAGCAGTACTTC
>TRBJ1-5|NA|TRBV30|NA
CAWSVEGGDNQPQHF
TGTGCCTGGAGTGTGGAGGGCGGGGATAATCAGCCCCAGCATTTT
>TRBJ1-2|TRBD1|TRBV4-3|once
CASSQPGQERTYGYTF
TGCGCCAGCAGCCAACCGGGACAGGAAAGGACCTATGGCTACACCTTC
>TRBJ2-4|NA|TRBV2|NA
CASSAPFAWEAKNIQYF
TGTGCCAGCAGTGCCCCCTTTGCGTGGGAAGCCAAAAACATTCAGTACTTC
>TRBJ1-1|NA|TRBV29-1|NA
CSVESRGARGVNTEAFF
TGCAGCGTTGAGAGTAGGGGGGCCAGGGGAGTGAACACTGAAGCTTTCTTT